This TCR beta chain stems from a study of blood T cell repertoires in COVID-19. Study-wide context: The samples span acute and convalescent COVID-19 from the United States, Italy and Spain. PBMCs, B-cell-depleted T cells, or T cells provided the cDNA or gDNA that made up the material.

Per the authors' pipeline: Amplification of reference gene primers provided the estimated nucleated cell counts. TCRdb keeps only in-frame clones here, not all; method: immunoSEQ multiplex PCR. D and trimming come from the DNA, and the V and J calls and clone size come from that table. The sample includes about 380,000 clones, around 89% of them seen just once. The study assigned cohorts using participant-reported clinical history. Trimming cost V 4 bases and J 0 bases, with 16 bases left between them. The CDR3 sequence is 16 residues long. Germline CDR1 SGHRS, CDR2 YFSETQ. This clonotype originated in a woman under 30 who had recovered from COVID-19. Sequencing was done on a sample of PBMCs or T cells enriched from blood (not recorded which). The rearrangement links TRBV5-1 to TRBJ1-1, with D tentatively TRBD1 (6 bases). The CDR3 here is CASSHRDNHLNTEAFF. The CDR3 region has the DNA TGCGCCAGCAGCCACAGGGACAACCACTTGAACACTGAAGCTTTCTTT.